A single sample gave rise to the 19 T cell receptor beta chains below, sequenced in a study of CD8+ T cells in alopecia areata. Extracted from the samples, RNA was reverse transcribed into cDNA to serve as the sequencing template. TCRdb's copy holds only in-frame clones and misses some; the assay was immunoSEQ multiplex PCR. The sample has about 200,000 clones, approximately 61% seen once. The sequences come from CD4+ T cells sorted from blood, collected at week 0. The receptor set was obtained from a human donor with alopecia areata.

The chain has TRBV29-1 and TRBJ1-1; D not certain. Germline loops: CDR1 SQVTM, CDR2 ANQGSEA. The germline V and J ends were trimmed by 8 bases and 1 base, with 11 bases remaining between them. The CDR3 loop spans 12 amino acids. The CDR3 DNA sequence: TGCAGCCACATAAACAAGAACACTGAAGCTTTCTTT. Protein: CSHINKNTEAFF. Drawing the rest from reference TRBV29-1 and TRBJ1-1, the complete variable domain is SAVISQKPSRDICQRGTSLTIQCQVDSQVTMMFWYRQQPGQSLTLIATANQGSEATYESGFVIDKFPISRPNLTFSTLTVSNMSPEDSSIYLCSHINKNTEAFFGQGTRLTVV.

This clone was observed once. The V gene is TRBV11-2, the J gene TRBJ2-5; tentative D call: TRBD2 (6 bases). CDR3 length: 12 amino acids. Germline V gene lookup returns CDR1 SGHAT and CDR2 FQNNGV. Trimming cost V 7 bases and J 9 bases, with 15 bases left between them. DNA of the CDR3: TGTGCCAGCACCGGTGGGGGGTCGGCCCAGTACTTC. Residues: CASTGGGSAQYF.

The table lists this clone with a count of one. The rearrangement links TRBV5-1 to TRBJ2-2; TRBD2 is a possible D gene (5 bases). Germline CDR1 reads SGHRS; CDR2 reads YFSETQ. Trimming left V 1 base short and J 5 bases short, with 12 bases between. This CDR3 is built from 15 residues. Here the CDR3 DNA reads TGCGCCAGCAGCTTGAGCCTAGCTAGAACCGGGGAGCTGTTTTTT. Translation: CASSLSLARTGELFF.

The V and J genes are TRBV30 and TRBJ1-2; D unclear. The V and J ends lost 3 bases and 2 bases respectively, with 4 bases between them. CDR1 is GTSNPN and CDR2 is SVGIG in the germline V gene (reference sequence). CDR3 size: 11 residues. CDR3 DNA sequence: TGTGCCTGGAGCAAGAACTATGGCTACACCTTC. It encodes CAWSKNYGYTF.

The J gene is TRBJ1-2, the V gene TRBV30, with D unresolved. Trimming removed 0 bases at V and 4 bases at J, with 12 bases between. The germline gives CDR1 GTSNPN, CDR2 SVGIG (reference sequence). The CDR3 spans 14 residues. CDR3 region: CAWSVLGQTYGYTF. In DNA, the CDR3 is TGTGCCTGGAGTGTACTCGGGCAGACCTATGGCTACACCTTC.

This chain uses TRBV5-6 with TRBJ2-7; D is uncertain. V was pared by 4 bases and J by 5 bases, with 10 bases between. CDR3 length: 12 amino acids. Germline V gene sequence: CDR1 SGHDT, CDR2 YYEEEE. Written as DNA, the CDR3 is TGTGCCAGCAGCCTTCCGTCCCACGAGCAGTACTTC. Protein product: CASSLPSHEQYF.

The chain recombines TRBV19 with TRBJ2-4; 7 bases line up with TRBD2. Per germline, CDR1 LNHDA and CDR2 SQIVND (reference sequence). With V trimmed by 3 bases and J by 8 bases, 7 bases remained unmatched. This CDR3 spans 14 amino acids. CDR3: CASSIRTGGDIQYF. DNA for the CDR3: TGTGCCAGTAGTATCAGGACGGGGGGAGACATTCAGTACTTC.

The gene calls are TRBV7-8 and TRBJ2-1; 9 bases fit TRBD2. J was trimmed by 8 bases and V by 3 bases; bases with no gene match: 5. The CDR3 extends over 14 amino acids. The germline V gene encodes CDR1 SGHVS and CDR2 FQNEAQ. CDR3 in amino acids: CASSFELAGHEQFF. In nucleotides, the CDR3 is TGTGCCAGCAGCTTCGAGCTAGCGGGACATGAGCAGTTCTTC. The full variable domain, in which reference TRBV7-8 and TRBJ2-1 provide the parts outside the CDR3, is GAGVSQSPRYKVAKRGQDVALRCDPISGHVSLFWYQQALGQGPEFLTYFQNEAQLDKSGLPSDRFFAERPEGSVSTLKIQRTQQEDSAVYLCASSFELAGHEQFFGPGTRLTVL.

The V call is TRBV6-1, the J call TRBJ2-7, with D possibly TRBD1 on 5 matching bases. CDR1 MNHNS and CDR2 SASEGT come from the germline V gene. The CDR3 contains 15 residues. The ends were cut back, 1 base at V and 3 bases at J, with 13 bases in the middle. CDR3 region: CASSEEPQAFYEQYF. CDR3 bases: TGTGCCAGCAGTGAAGAGCCACAGGCGTTCTACGAGCAGTACTTC.

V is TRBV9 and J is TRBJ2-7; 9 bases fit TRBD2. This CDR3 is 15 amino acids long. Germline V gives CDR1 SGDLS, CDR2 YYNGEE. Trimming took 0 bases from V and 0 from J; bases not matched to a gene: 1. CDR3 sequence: CASSVGLADSYEQYF. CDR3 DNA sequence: TGTGCCAGCAGCGTAGGACTAGCGGACTCCTACGAGCAGTACTTC.

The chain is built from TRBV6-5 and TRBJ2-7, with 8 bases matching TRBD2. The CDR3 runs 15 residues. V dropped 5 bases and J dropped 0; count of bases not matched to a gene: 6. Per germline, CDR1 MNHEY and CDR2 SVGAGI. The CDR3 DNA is TGTGCCAGCAGTCCAACTAGCGGTAGCTCCTACGAGCAGTACTTC. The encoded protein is CASSPTSGSSYEQYF.

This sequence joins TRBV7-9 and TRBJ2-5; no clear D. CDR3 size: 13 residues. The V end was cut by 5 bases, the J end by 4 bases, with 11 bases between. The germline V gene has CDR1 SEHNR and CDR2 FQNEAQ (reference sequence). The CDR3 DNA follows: TGTGCCAGCAGCGCGACCCCTAGAGAGACCCAGTACTTC. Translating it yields CASSATPRETQYF.

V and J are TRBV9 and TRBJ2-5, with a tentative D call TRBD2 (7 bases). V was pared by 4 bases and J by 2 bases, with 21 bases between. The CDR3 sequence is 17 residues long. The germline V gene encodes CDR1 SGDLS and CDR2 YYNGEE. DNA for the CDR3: TGTGCCAGCAGCCTTTCTAGCGGTGGGGGCAGACAAGAGACCCAGTACTTC. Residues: CASSLSSGGGRQETQYF.

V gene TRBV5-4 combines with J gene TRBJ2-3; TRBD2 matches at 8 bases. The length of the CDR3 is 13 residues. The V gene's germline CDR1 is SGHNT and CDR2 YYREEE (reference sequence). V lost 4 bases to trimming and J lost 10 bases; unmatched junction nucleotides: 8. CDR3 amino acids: CASSLEAGEAQYF. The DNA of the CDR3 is TGTGCCAGCAGCCTTGAAGCGGGGGAGGCGCAGTATTTT.

CDR3 sequence (DNA): TGTGCCAGCAGTGAAGCCGGGATCGCTTCCACAGATACGCAGTATTTT. It translates to CASSEAGIASTDTQYF. This chain joins TRBV2 and TRBJ2-3; tentatively, D is TRBD2 (5 bases). Germline CDR1 reads SNHLY; CDR2 reads FYNNEI. Trimming removed 0 bases at V and 2 bases at J, with 12 bases between. This CDR3 has 16 amino acids.

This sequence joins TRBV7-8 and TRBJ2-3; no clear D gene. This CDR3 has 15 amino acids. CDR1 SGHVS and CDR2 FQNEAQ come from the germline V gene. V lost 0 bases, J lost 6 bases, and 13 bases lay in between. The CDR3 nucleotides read TGTGCCAGCAGCTTAGCGCGCTTGGGGTCGGATACGCAGTATTTT. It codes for CASSLARLGSDTQYF.

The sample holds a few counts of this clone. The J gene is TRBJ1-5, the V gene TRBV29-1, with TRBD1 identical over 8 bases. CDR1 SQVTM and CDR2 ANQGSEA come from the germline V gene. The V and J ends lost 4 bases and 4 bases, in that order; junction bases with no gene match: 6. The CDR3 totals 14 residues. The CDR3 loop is CSVAGTGLNQPQHF. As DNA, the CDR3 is TGCAGCGTTGCCGGGACAGGCCTAAATCAGCCCCAGCATTTT.

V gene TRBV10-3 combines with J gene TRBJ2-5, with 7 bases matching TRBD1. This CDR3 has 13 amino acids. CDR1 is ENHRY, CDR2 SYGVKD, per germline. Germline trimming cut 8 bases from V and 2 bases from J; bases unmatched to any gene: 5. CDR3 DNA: TGTGCCATCTCGAGGGGGCCTCAAGAGACCCAGTACTTC. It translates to CAISRGPQETQYF.

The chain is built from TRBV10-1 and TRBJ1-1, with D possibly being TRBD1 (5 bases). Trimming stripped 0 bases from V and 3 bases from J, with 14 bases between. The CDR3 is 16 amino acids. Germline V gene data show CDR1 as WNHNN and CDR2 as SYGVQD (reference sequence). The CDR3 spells CASSESWAGPDTEAFF. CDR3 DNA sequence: TGCGCCAGCAGTGAGTCGTGGGCAGGGCCGGACACTGAAGCTTTCTTT.